The rows below give T cell receptor beta chains drawn from one sample of a study of cytomegalovirus exposure and HLA in healthy donors. Profiling relied on immunoSEQ multiplex PCR, and the TCRdb table lists in-frame clones only, not all of them. This sample has fewer than 150,000 clones, with approximately 71% found just once. Sample: PBMCs. The source of these receptors is a woman between 45 and 60 years old in good health and CMV-seronegative. The CDR3 runs from the conserved cysteine through the conserved F or W. The order of the fields is clone size, D gene, J gene, V gene, CDR3 protein, CDR3 DNA. The D gene is left open where the match is weak. Not every row has a clone size; where given, it reads once, few, many or a size class.

abundance: few; d_gene: .; j_gene: TRBJ1-1; v_gene: TRBV7-2; CDR3aa: CASSLGGGPGFF; CDR3nt: TGTGCCAGCAGCTTAGGAGGGGGACCTGGTTTCTTT
abundance: .; d_gene: TRBD1; j_gene: TRBJ1-2; v_gene: TRBV19; CDR3aa: CASSPGGTAYGYTF; CDR3nt: TGTGCCAGTAGCCCGGGGGGGACAGCCTATGGCTACACCTTC
abundance: .; d_gene: .; j_gene: TRBJ1-4; v_gene: TRBV6-6; CDR3aa: CASSYVAVNEKLFF; CDR3nt: TGTGCCAGCAGTTACGTGGCAGTTAATGAAAAACTGTTTTTT
abundance: .; d_gene: TRBD2; j_gene: TRBJ2-2; v_gene: TRBV11-3; CDR3aa: CASSAGLGDTGELFF; CDR3nt: TGTGCCAGCAGCGCGGGACTAGGTGACACCGGGGAGCTGTTTTTT
abundance: .; d_gene: .; j_gene: TRBJ1-6; v_gene: TRBV27; CDR3aa: CASSFARTGNSPLHF; CDR3nt: TGTGCCAGCAGTTTTGCGAGGACGGGGAATTCACCCCTCCACTTT
abundance: once; d_gene: .; j_gene: TRBJ1-1; v_gene: TRBV28; CDR3aa: CASRRTAGDTEAFF; CDR3nt: TGTGCCAGCCGCCGCACCGCGGGTGACACTGAAGCTTTCTTT
abundance: few; d_gene: TRBD1; j_gene: TRBJ2-7; v_gene: TRBV5-5; CDR3aa: CASSGGDRTFYEQYF; CDR3nt: TGTGCCAGCAGTGGCGGGGACAGGACATTCTACGAGCAGTACTTC
abundance: .; d_gene: TRBD1; j_gene: TRBJ2-2; v_gene: TRBV27; CDR3aa: CASSLRQGPNTGELFF; CDR3nt: TGTGCCAGCAGTTTGAGACAGGGACCGAACACCGGGGAGCTGTTTTTT
abundance: .; d_gene: .; j_gene: TRBJ2-3; v_gene: TRBV6-6; CDR3aa: CASRPQGIGDTQYF; CDR3nt: TGTGCCAGCAGGCCGCAGGGGATTGGAGATACGCAGTATTTT
abundance: .; d_gene: TRBD1; j_gene: TRBJ2-7; v_gene: TRBV7-6; CDR3aa: CASSLAIGTVPYEQYF; CDR3nt: TGTGCCAGCAGCTTAGCGATTGGGACAGTACCCTACGAGCAGTACTTC
abundance: .; d_gene: TRBD2; j_gene: TRBJ2-5; v_gene: TRBV6-1; CDR3aa: CASSDGGLAVPAQYF; CDR3nt: TGTGCCAGCAGCGACGGCGGACTAGCGGTTCCGGCCCAGTACTTC
abundance: few; d_gene: TRBD2; j_gene: TRBJ2-7; v_gene: TRBV2; CDR3aa: CASSASGGAGYEQYF; CDR3nt: TGTGCCAGCAGCGCGAGCGGGGGGGCAGGCTACGAGCAGTACTTC
abundance: .; d_gene: .; j_gene: TRBJ1-2; v_gene: TRBV28; CDR3aa: CASSFPGSHNYGYTF; CDR3nt: TGTGCCAGCAGTTTCCCCGGGAGCCATAACTATGGCTACACCTTC
abundance: few; d_gene: .; j_gene: TRBJ2-3; v_gene: TRBV14; CDR3aa: CASSQDGSRDTQYF; CDR3nt: TGTGCCAGCAGCCAAGATGGTTCGAGAGATACGCAGTATTTT
abundance: .; d_gene: TRBD2; j_gene: TRBJ2-1; v_gene: TRBV11-2; CDR3aa: CASSSGTSGTMEQFF; CDR3nt: TGTGCCAGCAGCTCCGGGACTAGCGGGACCATGGAGCAGTTCTTC
abundance: .; d_gene: TRBD1; j_gene: TRBJ2-3; v_gene: TRBV10-3; CDR3aa: CAIRRTGEDTQYF; CDR3nt: TGTGCCATCAGACGGACAGGGGAAGATACGCAGTATTTT
abundance: .; d_gene: .; j_gene: TRBJ1-3; v_gene: TRBV7-2; CDR3aa: CASSFVRSSGNTIYF; CDR3nt: TGTGCCAGCAGCTTTGTCCGGAGCTCTGGAAACACCATATATTTT
abundance: .; d_gene: TRBD1; j_gene: TRBJ1-4; v_gene: TRBV5-1; CDR3aa: CASSAGQMNEKLFF; CDR3nt: TGCGCCAGCAGCGCGGGACAGATGAATGAAAAACTGTTTTTT
abundance: .; d_gene: .; j_gene: TRBJ1-6; v_gene: TRBV7-2; CDR3aa: CASSLTQTSNSPLHF; CDR3nt: TGTGCCAGCAGCTTAACTCAGACTTCTAATTCACCCCTCCACTTT